This paragraph reports one T cell receptor beta chain. Its antigen remains unidentified. The data belong to a study of human thymus T cells. Whole-study findings and limits: Gene usage for V and J segments appeared biased in thymic and blood repertoires.

Healthy Finnish infants undergoing corrective surgery for congenital heart defects were the donors. Sequencing was performed with immunoSEQ multiplex PCR; in TCRdb, only in-frame clones are kept and a portion is missing. The sample lists 55,000 to 70,000 clones; 94% were seen once. V lost 5 bases, J lost 5 bases, and 6 bases stayed unmatched. The CDR3 contains 14 residues. Germline V gene lookup returns CDR1 LNHDA and CDR2 SQIVND (reference sequence). Sequencing was carried out using blood. The receptor comes from a boy under two years old with a congenital heart defect but otherwise immunologically healthy. The chain recombines TRBV19 with TRBJ1-1, with TRBD1 identical over 9 bases. The CDR3 loop is CASSPGTGRTEAFF. The CDR3 DNA sequence: TGTGCCAGTAGTCCCGGGACAGGGAGGACTGAAGCTTTCTTT.